The clone carrying this TCR beta chain was seen a handful of times. CDR3 size: 14 residues. Unmatched junction bases numbered 7, after V lost 4 bases and J lost 5 bases. Germline loops: CDR1 SGHNT, CDR2 YENEEA. The record originates from a study of blood T cell repertoires in COVID-19. Study details: Some COVID-19 samples were acute and others convalescent; all came from the United States, Italy and Spain.

Using immunoSEQ multiplex PCR, the repertoire was profiled, and TCRdb retains in-frame clones only, with some absent. In the table there are fewer than 300,000 clones, 80% to 90% of which are singletons. Enrollment of patients from Seattle took place during active infection, with longitudinal follow-up. This rearrangement joins TRBV11-3 to TRBJ2-7, with TRBD1 matching over 8 bases. Sequencing input: peripheral blood. The TCR sequence derives from a woman aged 45-65 years with COVID-19, enrolled during active disease. The CDR3: CASSSGRTGNEQYF. The DNA for the CDR3 is TGTGCCAGCAGCTCCGGTAGGACAGGGAACGAGCAGTACTTC. The full variable domain, completed using reference TRBV11-3 and TRBJ2-7, is EAGVVQSPRYKIIEKKQPVAFWCNPISGHNTLYWYLQNLGQGPELLIRYENEEAVDDSQLPKDRFSAERLKGVDSTLKIQPAELGDSAVYLCASSSGRTGNEQYFGPGTRLTVT.